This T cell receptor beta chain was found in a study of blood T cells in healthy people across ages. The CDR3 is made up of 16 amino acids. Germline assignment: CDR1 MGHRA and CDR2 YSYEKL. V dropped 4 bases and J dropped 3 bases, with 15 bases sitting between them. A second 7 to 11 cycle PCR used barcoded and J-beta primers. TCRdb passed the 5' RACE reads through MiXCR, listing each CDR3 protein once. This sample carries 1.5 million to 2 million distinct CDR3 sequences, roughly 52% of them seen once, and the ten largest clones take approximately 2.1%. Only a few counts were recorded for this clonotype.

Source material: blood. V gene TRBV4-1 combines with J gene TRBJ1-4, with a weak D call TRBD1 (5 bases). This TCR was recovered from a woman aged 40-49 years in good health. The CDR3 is CASSPKEGMANEKLFF. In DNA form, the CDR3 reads TGCGCCAGCAGCCCTAAGGAGGGGATGGCTAATGAAAAACTGTTTTTT.